A selection of T cell receptor beta chains follows, all from one sample in a study of cytomegalovirus exposure and HLA in healthy donors. This table comes from immunoSEQ multiplex PCR, and its TCRdb copy is limited to in-frame clones, with some not included. The profile shows 50,000 to 75,000 clones, 83% of them singletons. The sequenced sample was PBMCs. The receptor source for this set is a human donor in good health. Both conserved end residues are part of each CDR3. Each record gives: J gene, D gene, clone size, V gene, CDR3 DNA, CDR3 protein. The D gene is left open where the match is weak. A clone size is listed for some rows: how often the clone was seen (once, few, many), or a class if it is expanded.

J: TRBJ2-4; D: NA; size: NA; V: TRBV7-8; DNA: TGTGCCAGCAGCTCCAGTCTAGGCATTCAGTACTTC; CDR3: CASSSSLGIQYF
J: TRBJ2-7; D: TRBD1; size: NA; V: TRBV2; DNA: TGTGCCAGTATGCAAGCGACAGGGGGGTCCGAGCAGTACTTC; CDR3: CASMQATGGSEQYF
J: TRBJ2-7; D: NA; size: once; V: TRBV6-6; DNA: TGTGCCAGCATTCAGGGCCTAAACTACTACGAGCAGTACTTC; CDR3: CASIQGLNYYEQYF
J: TRBJ1-1; D: NA; size: NA; V: TRBV5-1; DNA: TGCGCCAGCAGCCGGGGACTGGGGAAAGAAGCTTTCTTT; CDR3: CASSRGLGKEAFF
J: TRBJ1-2; D: NA; size: NA; V: TRBV7-2; DNA: TGTGCCAGCAGCTTACAGGGTAACTATGGCTACACCTTC; CDR3: CASSLQGNYGYTF
J: TRBJ2-7; D: TRBD1; size: NA; V: TRBV7-2; DNA: TGTGCCAGCAGCTTAAGAACAGGGGAAGCCTACAAGCAGTACTTC; CDR3: CASSLRTGEAYKQYF
J: TRBJ1-1; D: NA; size: few; V: TRBV7-9; DNA: TGTGCCAGCAGCTTTGGCAGGGACACTGAAGCTTTCTTT; CDR3: CASSFGRDTEAFF
J: TRBJ2-7; D: TRBD1; size: NA; V: TRBV13; DNA: TGTGCCAGCAGCTTACTGGGACAGGGCCATTACGAGCAGTACTTC; CDR3: CASSLLGQGHYEQYF
J: TRBJ2-7; D: TRBD1; size: NA; V: TRBV7-9; DNA: TGTGCCAGCAGCTTAGATCTAGCACAGGGGGCCTACGAGCAGTACTTC; CDR3: CASSLDLAQGAYEQYF
J: TRBJ2-5; D: TRBD1; size: once; V: TRBV4-2; DNA: TGTGCCAGCAGGGGTTCTATCGGGACAGGGGGCCCAGAGACCCAGTACTTC; CDR3: CASRGSIGTGGPETQYF
J: TRBJ2-5; D: NA; size: NA; V: TRBV23-1; DNA: TGCGCCAGCAGTGCAGGGGATTCAGAGACCCAGTACTTC; CDR3: CASSAGDSETQYF
J: TRBJ2-1; D: TRBD2; size: NA; V: TRBV13; DNA: TGTGCCAGCAACCTGCAGCCGGGACTAGGGGACAATGAGCAGTTCTTC; CDR3: CASNLQPGLGDNEQFF
J: TRBJ2-3; D: TRBD2; size: NA; V: TRBV4-3; DNA: TGCGCCAGCAGCCAAGTATCGGGAGCGGGGGTCACAGATACGCAGTATTTT; CDR3: CASSQVSGAGVTDTQYF
J: TRBJ1-4; D: NA; size: NA; V: TRBV6-4; DNA: TGTGCCAGCAGTTTCTTAAGCGTGTCGGTTGAAAAACTGTTTTTT; CDR3: CASSFLSVSVEKLFF
J: TRBJ2-3; D: TRBD1; size: NA; V: TRBV27; DNA: TGTGCCAGCAGTAGCCTCTATGATCCTGGGACAGGGGGCACAGATACGCAGTATTTT; CDR3: CASSSLYDPGTGGTDTQYF
J: TRBJ2-1; D: TRBD1; size: NA; V: TRBV11-3; DNA: TGTGCCAGCAGCTTAGAGGGGACAGGGGTGAGCAATGAGCAGTTCTTC; CDR3: CASSLEGTGVSNEQFF
J: TRBJ1-5; D: TRBD1; size: NA; V: TRBV4-1; DNA: TGCGCCAGCAGCCGGACAGGGTCTCGCAATCAGCCCCAGCATTTT; CDR3: CASSRTGSRNQPQHF
J: TRBJ1-5; D: TRBD1; size: NA; V: TRBV2; DNA: TGTGCCAGCATTCCAGACCGGACAGGGAGCAATCAGCCCCAGCATTTT; CDR3: CASIPDRTGSNQPQHF
J: TRBJ2-7; D: TRBD1; size: NA; V: TRBV28; DNA: TGTGCCAGCAGTTTATCAGCTACAGGGGGGCGAGCCTACGAGCAGTACTTC; CDR3: CASSLSATGGRAYEQYF
J: TRBJ1-6; D: NA; size: few; V: TRBV19; DNA: TGTGCCAGCCGGGAGAATAATTCACCCCTCCACTTT; CDR3: CASRENNSPLHF
J: TRBJ2-3; D: TRBD2; size: NA; V: TRBV7-2; DNA: TGTGCCAGCAGCTTACTGCCTAGCGGGGGGGGCACAGATACGCAGTATTTT; CDR3: CASSLLPSGGGTDTQYF
J: TRBJ1-2; D: NA; size: NA; V: TRBV29-1; DNA: TGCAGCGTTGTTTCGACAGGCCCCTATGGCTACACCTTC; CDR3: CSVVSTGPYGYTF
J: TRBJ2-6; D: NA; size: NA; V: TRBV5-1; DNA: TGCGCCAGCAGCTTGGATTATCGCTCTGGGGCCAACGTCCTGACTTTC; CDR3: CASSLDYRSGANVLTF